This T cell receptor (beta chain) derives from a study of identical twins. TCRdb analysed the 5' RACE reads with MiXCR anew, one entry per CDR3 protein. The sample has fewer than 900,000 distinct CDR3 sequences, roughly 20% seen once. A word on this clonotype: The junction departs from the called germline gene at one end, perhaps through a read error.

This CDR3 has 17 amino acids. The same data also went into a second study, on T cells expressing NK-cell markers.

The J gene is TRBJ2-3, the V gene TRBV12-3 or TRBV12-4; D remains ambiguous. Specimen: PBMCs. This TCR came from a woman aged 18-29 years in good health. CDR3 DNA sequence: TGTGCCAGCAGCTTAGGGTGGAGCAAACCCAACACAGATACGCAGTATTTT. It encodes CASSLGWSKPNTDTQYF.